One and the same sample provided the 26 T cell receptor beta chains below, sequenced in a study of cytomegalovirus exposure and HLA in healthy donors. Measured with immunoSEQ multiplex PCR; TCRdb has only the in-frame clones, and not every one. The data contain fewer than 300,000 clones, 88% of them seen just once; the ten biggest clones take up around 0.92%. Specimen: PBMCs. Receptors originate from a woman in her late teens or twenties in good health and CMV-seronegative.

The chain is built from TRBV4-1 and TRBJ1-2; D is uncertain. The CDR3 loop spans 14 amino acids. CDR1 and CDR2 (germline): MGHRA, YSYEKL. The V end lost 1 base, the J end lost 1 base, and 7 bases lay between the germline ends. CDR3 region: CASSQAGINYGYTF. For the CDR3, the DNA is TGCGCCAGCAGCCAAGCCGGGATTAACTATGGCTACACCTTC.

The chain recombines TRBV28 with TRBJ1-1, with TRBD1 identical over 7 bases. Per germline, CDR1 MDHEN and CDR2 SYDVKM. Losses at the gene ends were 4 bases for V and 0 bases for J; bases not matched to a gene: 11. This CDR3 region has 17 residues. Here the CDR3 reads CASSWGPKGAMNTEAFF. Here the CDR3 DNA reads TGTGCCAGCAGTTGGGGGCCAAAGGGGGCGATGAACACTGAAGCTTTCTTT.

The CDR3 DNA follows: TGTGCCAGCAGCCATTCGGGACAGGGGTCCTACGAGCAGTACTTC. It codes for CASSHSGQGSYEQYF. The chain joins TRBV6-5 to TRBJ2-7; TRBD1 aligns across 10 bases. CDR1 MNHEY and CDR2 SVGAGI come from the germline V gene. This CDR3 region has 15 residues. Germline trimming cut 6 bases from V and 1 base from J; bases unmatched to any gene: 6.

The chain has TRBV2 and TRBJ2-1; D perhaps matches TRBD1 (6 bases). V lost 5 bases and J lost 0, with 11 bases in between. Germline V gene sequence: CDR1 SNHLY, CDR2 FYNNEI. The CDR3 has 15 residues. This CDR3 is CASSRTASSYNEQFF. As DNA, the CDR3 is TGTGCCAGCAGTCGGACAGCGAGCTCCTACAATGAGCAGTTCTTC.

This clone was detected only once. The chain employs TRBV6-5 and TRBJ1-1; 10 positions match TRBD1. V lost 6 bases to trimming and J lost 4 bases; unmatched junction nucleotides: 8. The CDR3 is 15 amino acids. Germline assignment: CDR1 MNHEY and CDR2 SVGAGI. The CDR3 DNA sequence: TGTGCCAGCAGAGCCGGGACAGGGGTAATCACTGAAGCTTTCTTT. The encoded protein is CASRAGTGVITEAFF.

About this clone: Other DNA sequences within the sample encode an identical CDR3. V usage is TRBV7-2 and J usage is TRBJ1-5; TRBD1 might be the D (6 bases). Between the trimmed V and J ends, which lost 4 bases and 7 bases, there was a span of 11 bases. There are 13 residues in the CDR3. Germline lookup yields CDR1 SGHTA and CDR2 FQGNSA. CDR3 bases: TGTGCCAGCAGCTCCAGGGGTGAGCAGCCCCAGCATTTT. It is translated as CASSSRGEQPQHF.

This chain links TRBV28 with TRBJ2-7; 8 bases are shared with TRBD2. Germline V gives CDR1 MDHEN, CDR2 SYDVKM. Trimming cost V 5 bases and J 6 bases; bases outside gene matches: 6. The CDR3 consists of 13 residues. The CDR3, as DNA: TGTGCCAGCAGTCGAGCGGGAGTCTCCGAGCAGTACTTC. This translates into CASSRAGVSEQYF.

The V gene is TRBV7-8, the J gene TRBJ2-1; TRBD2 matches at 8 bases. This CDR3 spans 15 amino acids. Germline CDR1 is SGHVS and CDR2 is FQNEAQ. V shed 8 bases and J 5 bases; nucleotides not matched to a gene: 11. CDR3 DNA sequence: TGTGCCAGCTACGGGAGGGCCAATCGGGACAATGAGCAGTTCTTC. It codes for CASYGRANRDNEQFF.

The rearrangement joins TRBV27 to TRBJ1-1, with D perhaps TRBD1 (5 bases). The CDR3 extends over 13 amino acids. The ends were cut back, 6 bases at V and 1 base at J, with 9 bases in the middle. The germline gives CDR1 MNHEY, CDR2 SMNVEV (reference sequence). CDR3 amino acids: CASRAGQNTEAFF. Here the CDR3 DNA reads TGTGCCAGCAGGGCAGGACAGAACACTGAAGCTTTCTTT.

This chain joins TRBV28 and TRBJ2-1, with 8 bases aligning to TRBD1. The CDR3 runs 17 residues. V dropped 4 bases and J dropped 4; count of bases not matched to a gene: 12. Per germline, CDR1 MDHEN and CDR2 SYDVKM. The DNA of the CDR3 is TGTGCCAGCAGTTCCGGAATGCGGGACAGGCCATACAATGAGCAGTTCTTC. This encodes CASSSGMRDRPYNEQFF.

The V gene is TRBV7-8, the J gene TRBJ2-5; TRBD2 matches at 11 bases. From germline, CDR1 is SGHVS and CDR2 FQNEAQ. Losses at the gene ends were 3 bases for V and 6 bases for J; bases not matched to a gene: 9. The CDR3 totals 16 residues. CDR3 bases: TGTGCCAGCAGCTTGTTAGCGGGAGGGCTGACGCAGACCCAGTACTTC. The encoded protein is CASSLLAGGLTQTQYF.

The CDR3 region has the DNA TGTGCCAGCAGTCCTATAGCGGGAGGGCCCCGGCAGTACTTC. This sequence encodes CASSPIAGGPRQYF. The chain couples TRBV6-5 to TRBJ2-7; 11 bases match TRBD2. The CDR3 is 14 residues long. Per germline, CDR1 MNHEY and CDR2 SVGAGI. Unmatched junction bases numbered 9, after V lost 5 bases and J lost 9 bases.

The chain carries TRBV5-1 and TRBJ2-1; 14 bases align to TRBD2. Looked up from germline, CDR1 is SGHRS and CDR2 is YFSETQ. The CDR3 has 16 amino acids. The trim removed 6 bases at V and 1 base at J, leaving 3 bases unmatched. The CDR3: CASTGTSGSSYNEQFF. The CDR3 region has the DNA TGCGCCAGCACTGGGACTAGCGGGAGTTCCTACAATGAGCAGTTCTTC.

The chain uses TRBV19 and TRBJ2-7; D is ambiguous. Germline CDR1 is LNHDA and CDR2 is SQIVND (reference sequence). V dropped 6 bases and J dropped 3 bases, with 15 bases sitting between them. CDR3 length equals 14 residues. The CDR3, as DNA: TGTGCCAGTAGGAGCCAAAGGAGTAGCTACGAGCAGTACTTC. Protein product: CASRSQRSSYEQYF.

The chain links TRBV7-2 to TRBJ2-5; a possible D gene is TRBD2 (7 bases). Trimming took 5 bases from V and 4 from J, leaving 20 bases between them. The CDR3 spans 16 residues. Germline CDR1 and CDR2: SGHTA and FQGNSA. The CDR3, as DNA: TGTGCCAGCAGCCCCGGGGGCGCGGGAGTCAGAGAGACCCAGTACTTC. As protein: CASSPGGAGVRETQYF.

The rearrangement joins TRBV5-1 to TRBJ2-7, with 8 nucleotides matching TRBD2. Trimming removed 5 bases from V and 0 bases from J; junction bases left unmatched: 7. This CDR3 contains 15 residues. Germline V lookup: CDR1 SGHRS, CDR2 YFSETQ. CDR3: CASSVNGGASYEQYF. The CDR3 DNA follows: TGCGCCAGCAGTGTCAACGGGGGGGCCTCCTACGAGCAGTACTTC.

The chain has TRBV27 and TRBJ1-6, with D unresolved. This CDR3 contains 16 residues. CDR1 is MNHEY, CDR2 SMNVEV, per germline (reference sequence). V lost 3 bases and J 6 bases, leaving 15 bases between the germline ends. The CDR3 sequence is CASSFAVRAPNSPLHF. The DNA for the CDR3 is TGTGCCAGCAGTTTTGCGGTCAGAGCCCCTAATTCACCCCTCCACTTT.

This clone was seen only once. The rearrangement links TRBV4-3 to TRBJ2-3, with 11 bases that match TRBD2. CDR1 and CDR2 (germline): LGHNA, YSLEER. J was trimmed by 5 bases and V by 0 bases; bases with no gene match: 4. This CDR3 is 16 amino acids long. Here the CDR3 reads CASSQDSLAGGDTQYF. CDR3 DNA sequence: TGCGCCAGCAGCCAAGATTCCCTAGCGGGAGGAGATACGCAGTATTTT.

The rearrangement joins TRBV2 to TRBJ1-1, with D possibly TRBD1 on 6 matching bases. This CDR3 has 16 residues. CDR1 and CDR2 (germline): SNHLY, FYNNEI. Trimming took 5 bases from V and 0 from J, leaving 16 bases between them. The CDR3 DNA is TGTGCCAGCAGTAGCGGAGGGGGGGGTCTGAACACTGAAGCTTTCTTT. The encoded protein is CASSSGGGGLNTEAFF.

The CDR3 region has the DNA TGCGCCAGCAGCTCGAGCTCCAATGAGCAGTTCTTC. It specifies CASSSSSNEQFF. This sequence joins TRBV5-1 and TRBJ2-1; D is unresolved. Trimming took 3 bases from V and 6 from J, leaving 7 bases between them. This CDR3 region has 12 residues. From germline, CDR1 is SGHRS and CDR2 YFSETQ.

V usage is TRBV29-1 and J usage is TRBJ1-2, with 8 bases that match TRBD1. CDR3 length equals 15 residues. V lost 3 bases, J lost 4 bases, and 10 bases stayed unmatched. Germline V gives CDR1 SQVTM, CDR2 ANQGSEA. The CDR3 nucleotides are TGCAGCGTTGATCAGGCCAAAACAGGGGGCTATGGCTACACCTTC. Its translation: CSVDQAKTGGYGYTF.

V is TRBV7-2 and J is TRBJ1-2, with D possibly matching TRBD1 (5 bases). Trimming left V 5 bases short and J 0 bases short, with 16 bases between. The CDR3 is 16 amino acids. The germline V gene has CDR1 SGHTA and CDR2 FQGNSA. The CDR3 DNA is TGTGCCAGCAGCGCAGCCAGGACACAGTCTAACTATGGCTACACCTTC. Translation gives CASSAARTQSNYGYTF.

In its sample, this clone was seen once. The V call is TRBV20-1, the J call TRBJ1-1; no reliable D call. Germline V gene lookup returns CDR1 DFQATT and CDR2 SNEGSKA (reference sequence). Between the trimmed V and J ends, which lost 4 bases and 6 bases, there was a span of 9 bases. This CDR3 comprises 11 residues. CDR3 residues: CSATRSPEAFF. The CDR3 bases are TGCAGTGCTACCCGCAGTCCTGAAGCTTTCTTT.

The J gene is TRBJ2-7, the V gene TRBV5-1; D remains unclear. Trimming stripped 0 bases from V and 3 bases from J, with 10 bases between. This CDR3 comprises 14 residues. Per the germline V gene, CDR1 is SGHRS and CDR2 is YFSETQ. The CDR3 loop is CASSLALPNYEQYF. In nucleotides, the CDR3 is TGCGCCAGCAGCTTGGCTTTACCTAACTACGAGCAGTACTTC.

This rearrangement joins TRBV19 to TRBJ2-7; the match to TRBD1 covers 10 bases. Germline V CDR1 and CDR2: LNHDA, SQIVND (reference sequence). V lost 4 bases to trimming and J lost 1 base; unmatched junction nucleotides: 4. The CDR3 extends over 15 amino acids. This CDR3 is CASSTRDRGSYEQYF. CDR3 DNA sequence: TGTGCCAGTAGTACTCGGGACAGGGGTTCCTACGAGCAGTACTTC.

V usage is TRBV4-1 and J usage is TRBJ1-4, with 8 nucleotides matching TRBD1. The CDR3 runs 17 residues. After removal of 5 bases from V and 5 bases from J, the junction contained 13 bases not matched to a gene. CDR1 and CDR2 (germline): MGHRA, YSYEKL. This CDR3 is CASSSLGQGRVNEKLFF. The CDR3 nucleotides are TGCGCCAGCAGCTCCTTAGGACAGGGCAGAGTGAATGAAAAACTGTTTTTT.